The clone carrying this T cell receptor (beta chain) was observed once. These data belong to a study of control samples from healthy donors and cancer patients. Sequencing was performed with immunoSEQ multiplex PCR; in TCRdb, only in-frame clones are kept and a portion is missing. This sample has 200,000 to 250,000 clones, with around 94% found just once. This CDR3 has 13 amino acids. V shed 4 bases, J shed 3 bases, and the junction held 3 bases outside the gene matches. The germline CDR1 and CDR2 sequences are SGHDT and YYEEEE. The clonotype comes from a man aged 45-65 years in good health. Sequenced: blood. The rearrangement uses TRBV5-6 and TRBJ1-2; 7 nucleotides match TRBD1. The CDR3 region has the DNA TGTGCCAGCAGCACGGGACAGTACTATGGCTACACCTTC. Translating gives CASSTGQYYGYTF.